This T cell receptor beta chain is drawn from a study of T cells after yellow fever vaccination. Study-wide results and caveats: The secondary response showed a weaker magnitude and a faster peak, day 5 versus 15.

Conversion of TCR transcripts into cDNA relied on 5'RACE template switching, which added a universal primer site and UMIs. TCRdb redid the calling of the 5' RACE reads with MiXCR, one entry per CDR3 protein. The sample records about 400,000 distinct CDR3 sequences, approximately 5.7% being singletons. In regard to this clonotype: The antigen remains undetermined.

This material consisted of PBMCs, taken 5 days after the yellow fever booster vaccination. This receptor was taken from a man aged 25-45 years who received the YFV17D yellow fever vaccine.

The CDR3 region has the DNA TGTGCCAGTACTAGGCGGGACACTGAAGCTTTCTTT. Translated, it gives CASTRRDTEAFF. The chain links TRBV19 to TRBJ1-1; D gene unclear. The ends were cut back, 7 bases at V and 3 bases at J, with 9 bases in the middle. The CDR3 totals 12 residues. Germline CDR1 LNHDA, CDR2 SQIVND (reference sequence).